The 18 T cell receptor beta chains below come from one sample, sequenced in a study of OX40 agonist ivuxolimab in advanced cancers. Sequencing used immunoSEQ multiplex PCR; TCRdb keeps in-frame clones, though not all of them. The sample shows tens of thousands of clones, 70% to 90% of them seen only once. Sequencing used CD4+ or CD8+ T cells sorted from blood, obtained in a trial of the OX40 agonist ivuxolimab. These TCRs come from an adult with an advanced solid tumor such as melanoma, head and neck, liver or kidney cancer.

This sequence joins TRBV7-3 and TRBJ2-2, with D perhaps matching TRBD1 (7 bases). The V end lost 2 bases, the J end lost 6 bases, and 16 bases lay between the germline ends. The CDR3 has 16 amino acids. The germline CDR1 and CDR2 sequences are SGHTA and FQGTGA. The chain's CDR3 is CASSLWGLQGAGELFF. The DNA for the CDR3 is TGTGCCAGCAGCTTATGGGGACTCCAGGGGGCCGGGGAGCTGTTTTTT. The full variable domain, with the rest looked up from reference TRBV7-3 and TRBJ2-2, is GAGVSQTPSNKVTEKGKYVELRCDPISGHTALYWYRQSLGQGPEFLIYFQGTGAADDSGLPNDRFFAVRPEGSVSTLKIQRTERGDSAVYLCASSLWGLQGAGELFFGEGSRLTVL.

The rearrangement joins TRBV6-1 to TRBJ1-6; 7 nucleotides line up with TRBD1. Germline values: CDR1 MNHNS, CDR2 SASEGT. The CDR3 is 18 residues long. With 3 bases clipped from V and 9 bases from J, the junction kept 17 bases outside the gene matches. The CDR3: CASSDGALRAGGGSPLHF. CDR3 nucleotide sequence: TGTGCCAGCAGTGACGGCGCGCTGAGGGCAGGGGGAGGTTCACCCCTCCACTTT.

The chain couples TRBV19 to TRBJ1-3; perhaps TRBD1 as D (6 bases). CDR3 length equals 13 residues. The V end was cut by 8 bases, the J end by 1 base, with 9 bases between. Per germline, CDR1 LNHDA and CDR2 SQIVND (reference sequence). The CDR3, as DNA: TGTGCCAGTCGACAGGAATCTGGAAACACCATATATTTT. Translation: CASRQESGNTIYF.

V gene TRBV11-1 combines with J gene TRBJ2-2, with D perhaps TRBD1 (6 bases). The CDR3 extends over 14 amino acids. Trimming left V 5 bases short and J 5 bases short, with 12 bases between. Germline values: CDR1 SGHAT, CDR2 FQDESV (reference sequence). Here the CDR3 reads CASSLLQGTGELFF. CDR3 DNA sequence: TGTGCCAGCAGCCTCCTACAGGGAACCGGGGAGCTGTTTTTT.

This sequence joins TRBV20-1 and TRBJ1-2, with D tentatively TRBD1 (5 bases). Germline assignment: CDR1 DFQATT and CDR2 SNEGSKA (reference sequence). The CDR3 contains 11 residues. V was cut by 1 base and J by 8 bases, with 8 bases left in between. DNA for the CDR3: TGCAGTGCTAGAGCAGGGTGGGGCTACACCTTC. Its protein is CSARAGWGYTF.

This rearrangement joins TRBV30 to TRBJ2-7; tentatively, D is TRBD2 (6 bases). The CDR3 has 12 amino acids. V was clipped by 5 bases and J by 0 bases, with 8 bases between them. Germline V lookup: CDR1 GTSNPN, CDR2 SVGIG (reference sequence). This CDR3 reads CAWGRSSYEQYF. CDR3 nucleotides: TGTGCCTGGGGGAGGAGCTCCTACGAGCAGTACTTC.

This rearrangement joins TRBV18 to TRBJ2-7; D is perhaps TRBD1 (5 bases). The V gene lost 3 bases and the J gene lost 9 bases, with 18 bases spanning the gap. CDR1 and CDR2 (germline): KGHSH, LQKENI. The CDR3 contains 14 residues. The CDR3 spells CASSPTALPTGQYF. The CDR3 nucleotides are TGTGCCAGCTCACCGACAGCTCTACCTACGGGGCAGTACTTC. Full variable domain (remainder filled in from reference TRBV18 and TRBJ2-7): NAGVMQNPRHLVRRRGQEARLRCSPMKGHSHVYWYRQLPEEGLKFMVYLQKENIIDESGMPKERFSAEFPKEGPSILRIQQVVRGDSAAYFCASSPTALPTGQYFGPGTRLTVT.

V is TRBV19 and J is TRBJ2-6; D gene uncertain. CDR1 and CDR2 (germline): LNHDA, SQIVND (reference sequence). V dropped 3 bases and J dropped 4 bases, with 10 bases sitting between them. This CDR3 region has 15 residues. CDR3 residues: CASSINFLGANVLTF. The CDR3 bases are TGTGCCAGTAGTATCAACTTCCTGGGGGCCAACGTCCTGACTTTC. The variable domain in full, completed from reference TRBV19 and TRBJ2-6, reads DGGITQSPKYLFRKEGQNVTLSCEQNLNHDAMYWYRQDPGQGLRLIYYSQIVNDFQKGDIAEGYSVSREKKESFPLTVTSAQKNPTAFYLCASSINFLGANVLTFGAGSRLTVL.

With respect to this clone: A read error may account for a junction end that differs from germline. CDR3 nucleotide sequence: TGTGCTAGCAGCTTAGCAGACACTGGCTCCTACGAGCAGTACTTC. It yields the protein CASSLADTGSYEQYF. The chain uses TRBV7-7 and TRBJ2-7, with D hard to call. The germline V gene encodes CDR1 SSHAT and CDR2 FNYEAQ (reference sequence). This CDR3 has 15 amino acids.

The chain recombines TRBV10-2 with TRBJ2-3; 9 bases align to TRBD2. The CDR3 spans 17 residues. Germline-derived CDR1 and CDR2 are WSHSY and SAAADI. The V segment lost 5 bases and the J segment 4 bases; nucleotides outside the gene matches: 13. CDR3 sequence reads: CASSPLAGGGMADTQYF. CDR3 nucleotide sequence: TGCGCCAGCAGTCCCTTGGCGGGGGGGGGCATGGCAGATACGCAGTATTTT.

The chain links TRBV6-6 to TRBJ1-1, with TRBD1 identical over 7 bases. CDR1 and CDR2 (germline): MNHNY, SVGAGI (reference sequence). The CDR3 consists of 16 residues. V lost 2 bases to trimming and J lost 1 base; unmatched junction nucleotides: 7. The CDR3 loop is CASSYPPRTGNTEAFF. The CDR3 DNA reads TGTGCCAGCAGTTACCCGCCAAGGACAGGGAACACTGAAGCTTTCTTT.

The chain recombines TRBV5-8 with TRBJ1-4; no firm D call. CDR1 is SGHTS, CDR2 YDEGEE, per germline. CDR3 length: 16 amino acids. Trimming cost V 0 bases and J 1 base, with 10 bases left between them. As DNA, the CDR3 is TGTGCCAGCAGCTTGGGGAGCGGCAGAACTAATGAAAAACTGTTTTTT. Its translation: CASSLGSGRTNEKLFF. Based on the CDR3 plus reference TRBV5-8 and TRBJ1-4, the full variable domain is EAGVTQSPTHLIKTRGQQATLRCSPISGHTSVYWYQQALGLGLQFLLWYDEGEERNRGNFPPRFSGRQFPNYSSELNVNALELEDSALYLCASSLGSGRTNEKLFFGSGTQLSVL.

The CDR3 DNA reads as TGTGCCAGCAGCTTAATGGGCGAGCAGTACTTC. Its protein is CASSLMGEQYF. This chain joins TRBV11-3 and TRBJ2-7; D is unclear. From germline, CDR1 is SGHNT and CDR2 YENEEA. The CDR3 loop spans 11 amino acids. V was pared by 2 bases and J by 6 bases, with 5 bases between. The complete variable domain, with remaining parts taken from reference TRBV11-3 and TRBJ2-7, reads EAGVVQSPRYKIIEKKQPVAFWCNPISGHNTLYWYLQNLGQGPELLIRYENEEAVDDSQLPKDRFSAERLKGVDSTLKIQPAELGDSAVYLCASSLMGEQYFGPGTRLTVT.

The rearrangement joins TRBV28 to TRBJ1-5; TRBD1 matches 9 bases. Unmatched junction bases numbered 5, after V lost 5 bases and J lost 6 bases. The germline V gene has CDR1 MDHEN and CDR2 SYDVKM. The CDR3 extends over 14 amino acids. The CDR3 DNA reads TGTGCCAGCAGTCAAGGACAGGGGACTCAGCCCCAGCATTTT. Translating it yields CASSQGQGTQPQHF.

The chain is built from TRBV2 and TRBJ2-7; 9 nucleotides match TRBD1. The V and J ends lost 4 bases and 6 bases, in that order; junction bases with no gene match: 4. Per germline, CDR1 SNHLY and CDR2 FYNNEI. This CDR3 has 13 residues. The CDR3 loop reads CASSGTGDVEQYF. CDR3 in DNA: TGTGCCAGCAGTGGGACAGGGGATGTCGAGCAGTACTTC.

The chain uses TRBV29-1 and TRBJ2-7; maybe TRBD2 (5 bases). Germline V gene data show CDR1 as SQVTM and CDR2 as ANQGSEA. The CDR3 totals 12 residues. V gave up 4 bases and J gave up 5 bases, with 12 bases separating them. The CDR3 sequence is CSVGVRGNEQYF. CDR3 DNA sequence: TGCAGCGTTGGGGTCAGAGGGAACGAGCAGTACTTC.

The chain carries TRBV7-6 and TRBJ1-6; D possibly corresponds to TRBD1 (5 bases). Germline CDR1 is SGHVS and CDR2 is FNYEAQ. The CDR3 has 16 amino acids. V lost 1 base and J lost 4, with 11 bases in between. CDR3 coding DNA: TGTGCCAGCAGCTTAGAGCCAGGGAAATATAATTCACCCCTCCACTTT. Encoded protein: CASSLEPGKYNSPLHF.

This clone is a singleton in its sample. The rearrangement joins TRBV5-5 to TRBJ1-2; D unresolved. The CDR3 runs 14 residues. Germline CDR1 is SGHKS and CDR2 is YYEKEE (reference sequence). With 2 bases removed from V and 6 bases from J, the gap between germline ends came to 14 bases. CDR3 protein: CASSFPGTINGYTF. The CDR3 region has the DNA TGTGCCAGCAGCTTTCCGGGAACGATAAATGGCTACACCTTC.